This paragraph reports one T cell receptor (beta chain). The sample is drawn from a study of blood T cell repertoires in COVID-19. Study context: Donors in the United States, Italy and Spain gave samples during acute or convalescent COVID-19. T cells, B-cell-depleted T cells, or PBMCs provided the cDNA or gDNA that served as material.

CDR3 length equals 16 residues. With 3 bases removed from V and 1 base from J, the gap between germline ends came to 14 bases. Germline V gives CDR1 WSHSY, CDR2 SAAADI. The cohort comprised adults aged about 18 to 100 years residing in approximately 25 US areas. Clones were sequenced by immunoSEQ multiplex PCR, and TCRdb holds only the in-frame ones, with some missing. The sample has 220,000 or so clones; roughly nine tenths are singletons. The sample was PBMCs or T cells enriched from blood (not recorded which). The gene calls are TRBV10-2 and TRBJ2-3; D remains ambiguous. The TCR sequence derives from a woman between 18 and 29 years old in a cohort exposed to, infected with or recovered from COVID-19 (not recorded which). CDR3 DNA sequence: TGCGCCAGCAGTGAAATGGCGCGAGAGGGCACAGATACGCAGTATTTT. Protein: CASSEMAREGTDTQYF.